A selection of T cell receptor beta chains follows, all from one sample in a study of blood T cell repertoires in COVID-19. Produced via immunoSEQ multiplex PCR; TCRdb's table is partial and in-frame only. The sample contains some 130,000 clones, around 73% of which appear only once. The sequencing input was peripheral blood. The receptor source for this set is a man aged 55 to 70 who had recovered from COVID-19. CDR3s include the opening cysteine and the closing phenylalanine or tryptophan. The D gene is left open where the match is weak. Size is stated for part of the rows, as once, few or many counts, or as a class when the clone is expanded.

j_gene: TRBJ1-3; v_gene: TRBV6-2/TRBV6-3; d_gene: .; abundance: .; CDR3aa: CASSYPRAGGNTIYF; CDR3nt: TGTGCCAGCAGTTACCCCCGGGCGGGCGGAAACACCATATATTTT
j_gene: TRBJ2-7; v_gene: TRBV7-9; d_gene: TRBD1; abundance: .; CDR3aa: CASRNGQGVHEQYF; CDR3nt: TGTGCCAGCAGGAACGGACAGGGGGTCCACGAGCAGTACTTC
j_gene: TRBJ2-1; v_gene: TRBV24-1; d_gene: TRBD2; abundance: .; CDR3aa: CATSDGSGGRDEQFF; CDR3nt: TGTGCCACCAGTGATGGGTCGGGAGGCCGGGATGAGCAGTTCTTC
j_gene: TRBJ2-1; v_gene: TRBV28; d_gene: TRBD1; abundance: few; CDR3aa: CASNPTGTGVYEQFF; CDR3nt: TGTGCCAGCAACCCTACCGGGACAGGGGTCTATGAGCAGTTCTTC
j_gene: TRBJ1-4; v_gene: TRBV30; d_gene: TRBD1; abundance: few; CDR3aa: CAWRQQGAREKLFF; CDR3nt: TGTGCCTGGAGGCAACAGGGGGCGAGGGAAAAACTGTTTTTT
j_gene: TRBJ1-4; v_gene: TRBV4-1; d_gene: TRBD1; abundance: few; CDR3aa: CASSQGQIQGALREKLFF; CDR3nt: TGCGCCAGCAGCCAGGGGCAAATACAGGGGGCGCTTCGTGAAAAACTGTTTTTT
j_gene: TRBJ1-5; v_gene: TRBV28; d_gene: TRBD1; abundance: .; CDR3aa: CASSPLGIGGRQPQHF; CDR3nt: TGTGCCAGCAGTCCGTTGGGGATAGGGGGCCGACAGCCCCAGCATTTT
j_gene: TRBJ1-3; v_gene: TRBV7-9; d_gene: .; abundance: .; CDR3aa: CASSFILTGNTIYF; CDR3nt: TGTGCCAGCAGCTTCATACTTACTGGAAACACCATATATTTT
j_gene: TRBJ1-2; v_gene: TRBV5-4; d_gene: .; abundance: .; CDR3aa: CASSFAREDGYTF; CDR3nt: TGTGCCAGCAGCTTTGCAAGGGAGGATGGCTACACCTTC
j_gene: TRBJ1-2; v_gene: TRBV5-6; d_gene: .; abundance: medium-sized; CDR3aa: CASSLDDGRTSGGYTF; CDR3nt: TGTGCCAGCAGCTTGGACGATGGCAGGACCAGCGGTGGCTACACCTTC
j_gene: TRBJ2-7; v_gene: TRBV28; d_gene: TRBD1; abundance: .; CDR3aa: CASRRQGAYEQYF; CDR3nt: TGTGCCAGCAGACGACAGGGGGCGTACGAGCAGTACTTC
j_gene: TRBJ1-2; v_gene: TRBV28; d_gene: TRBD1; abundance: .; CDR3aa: CASSLGQGPYGYTF; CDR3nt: TGTGCCAGCAGCTTGGGACAGGGACCCTATGGCTACACCTTC
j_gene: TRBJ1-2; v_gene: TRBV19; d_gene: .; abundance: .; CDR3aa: CASSGQNYGYTF; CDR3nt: TGTGCCAGTAGCGGACAGAACTATGGCTACACCTTC
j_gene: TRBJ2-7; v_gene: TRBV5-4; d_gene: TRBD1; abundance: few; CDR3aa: CASSLAGDRVYEQYF; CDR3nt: TGTGCCAGCAGCCTGGCGGGGGACAGGGTCTACGAGCAGTACTTC
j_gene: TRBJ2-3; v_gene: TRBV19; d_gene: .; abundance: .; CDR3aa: CASSIGRGDTQYF; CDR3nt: TGTGCCAGTAGTATAGGTCGCGGGGACACGCAGTATTTT
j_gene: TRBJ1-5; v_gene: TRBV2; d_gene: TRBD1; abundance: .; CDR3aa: CASSEGMGTGRNQPQHF; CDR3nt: TGTGCCAGCAGTGAAGGAATGGGGACAGGGAGGAATCAGCCCCAGCATTTT
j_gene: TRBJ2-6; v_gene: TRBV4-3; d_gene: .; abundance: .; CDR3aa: CASSQDLFRAGANVLTF; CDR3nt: TGCGCCAGCAGCCAAGATCTGTTCAGGGCTGGGGCCAACGTCCTGACTTTC
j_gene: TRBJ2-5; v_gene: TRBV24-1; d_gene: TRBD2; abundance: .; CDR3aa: CATSDPSTSGRGIQETQYF; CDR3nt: TGTGCCACCAGTGACCCTTCGACTAGCGGGAGGGGGATCCAAGAGACCCAGTACTTC
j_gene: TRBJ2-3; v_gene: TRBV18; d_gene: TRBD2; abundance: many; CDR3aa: CASRGEADTQYF; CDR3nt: TGTGCCAGCCGGGGGGAGGCAGATACGCAGTATTTT
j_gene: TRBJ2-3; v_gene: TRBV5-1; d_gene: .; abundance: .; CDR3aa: CASSLGAGASTDTQYF; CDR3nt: TGCGCCAGCAGCTTGGGAGCAGGGGCCAGCACAGATACGCAGTATTTT
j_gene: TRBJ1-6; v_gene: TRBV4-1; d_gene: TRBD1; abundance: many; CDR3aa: CASSQDGTGDLSPLHF; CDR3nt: TGCGCCAGCAGCCAAGACGGGACAGGGGATCTTTCACCCCTCCACTTT
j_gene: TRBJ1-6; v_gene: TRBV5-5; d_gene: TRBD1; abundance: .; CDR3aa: CASSLEGQEVSPLHF; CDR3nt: TGTGCCAGCAGCTTGGAGGGACAGGAGGTTTCACCCCTCCACTTT
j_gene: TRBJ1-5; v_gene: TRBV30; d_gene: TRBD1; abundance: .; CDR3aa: CAWSPQMDRAGNQPQHF; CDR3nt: TGTGCCTGGAGCCCCCAAATGGACAGGGCTGGCAATCAGCCCCAGCATTTT
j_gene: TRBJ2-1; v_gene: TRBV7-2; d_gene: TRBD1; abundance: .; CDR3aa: CASSPRLTGAQAKQFF; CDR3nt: TGTGCCAGCAGCCCCCGCCTGACAGGGGCCCAAGCGAAGCAGTTCTTC
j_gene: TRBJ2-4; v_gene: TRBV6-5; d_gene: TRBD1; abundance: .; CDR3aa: CASRTGAWGNIQYF; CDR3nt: TGTGCCAGCAGGACAGGGGCGTGGGGAAACATTCAGTACTTC